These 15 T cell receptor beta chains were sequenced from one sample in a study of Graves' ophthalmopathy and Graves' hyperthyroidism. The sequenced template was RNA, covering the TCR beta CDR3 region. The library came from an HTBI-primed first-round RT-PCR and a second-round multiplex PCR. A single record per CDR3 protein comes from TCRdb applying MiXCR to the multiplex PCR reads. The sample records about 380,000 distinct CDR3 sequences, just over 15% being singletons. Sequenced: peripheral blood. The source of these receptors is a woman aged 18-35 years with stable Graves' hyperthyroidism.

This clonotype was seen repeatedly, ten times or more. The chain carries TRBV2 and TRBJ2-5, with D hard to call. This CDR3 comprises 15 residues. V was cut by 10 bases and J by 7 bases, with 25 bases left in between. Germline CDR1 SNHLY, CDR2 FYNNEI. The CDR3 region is CANPFEAYSKGTQYF. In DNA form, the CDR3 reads TGTGCCAACCCCTTTGAGGCCTACTCCAAGGGGACCCAGTACTTC.

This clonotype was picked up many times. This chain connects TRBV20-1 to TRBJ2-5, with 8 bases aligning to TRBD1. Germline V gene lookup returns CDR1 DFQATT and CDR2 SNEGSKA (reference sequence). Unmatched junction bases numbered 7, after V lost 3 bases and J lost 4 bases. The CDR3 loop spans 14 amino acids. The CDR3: CSASPDRATETQYF. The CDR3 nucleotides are TGCAGTGCTAGTCCGGACAGGGCTACAGAGACCCAGTACTTC.

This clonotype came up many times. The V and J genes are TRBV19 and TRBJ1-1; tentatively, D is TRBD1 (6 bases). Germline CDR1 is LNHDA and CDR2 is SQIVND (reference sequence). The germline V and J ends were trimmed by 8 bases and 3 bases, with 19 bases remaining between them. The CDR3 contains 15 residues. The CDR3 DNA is TGTGCCAGTTCGAGGGGGGACAAGTGGGACACTGAAGCTTTCTTT. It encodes CASSRGDKWDTEAFF.

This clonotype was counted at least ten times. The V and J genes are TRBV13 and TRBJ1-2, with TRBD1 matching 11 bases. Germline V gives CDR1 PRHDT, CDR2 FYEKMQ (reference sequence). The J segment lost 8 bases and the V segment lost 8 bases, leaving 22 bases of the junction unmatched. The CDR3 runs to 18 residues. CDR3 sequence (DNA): TGTGCCAGCCTTGCTTCCCGGCCAAGGACAGGGGGCGCGAGGGGCTACACCTTC. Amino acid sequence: CASLASRPRTGGARGYTF.

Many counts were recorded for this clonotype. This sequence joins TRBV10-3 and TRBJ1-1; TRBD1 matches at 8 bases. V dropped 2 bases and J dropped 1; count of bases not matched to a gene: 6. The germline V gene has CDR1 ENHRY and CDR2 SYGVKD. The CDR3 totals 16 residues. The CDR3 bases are TGTGCCATCAGTGAGGGACAGGGAGTGAGGAACACTGAAGCTTTCTTT. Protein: CAISEGQGVRNTEAFF.

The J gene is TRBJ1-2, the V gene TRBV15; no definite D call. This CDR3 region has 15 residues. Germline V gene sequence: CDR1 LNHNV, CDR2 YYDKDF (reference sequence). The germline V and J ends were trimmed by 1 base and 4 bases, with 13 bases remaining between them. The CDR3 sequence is CATSRGTDDGYGYTF. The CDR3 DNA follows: TGTGCCACCAGCAGAGGGACGGACGACGGCTATGGCTACACCTTC.

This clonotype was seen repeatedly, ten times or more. The CDR3 spells CASNIRGGQPQHF. The CDR3 region has the DNA TGTGCCAGCAATATCAGGGGAGGGCAGCCCCAGCATTTT. V gene TRBV2 combines with J gene TRBJ1-5; possible D gene TRBD1, 6 bases. The germline CDR1 and CDR2 sequences are SNHLY and FYNNEI. Trimming took off 7 bases at V and 7 bases at J, with 14 bases between the two ends. This CDR3 has 13 amino acids.

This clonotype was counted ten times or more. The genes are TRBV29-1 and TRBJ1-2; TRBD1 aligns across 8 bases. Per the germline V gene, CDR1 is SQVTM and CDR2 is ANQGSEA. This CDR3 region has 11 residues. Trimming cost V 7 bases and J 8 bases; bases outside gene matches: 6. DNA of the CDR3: TGCAGCGCAAGGACAGGGCGAGGCTACACCTTC. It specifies CSARTGRGYTF.

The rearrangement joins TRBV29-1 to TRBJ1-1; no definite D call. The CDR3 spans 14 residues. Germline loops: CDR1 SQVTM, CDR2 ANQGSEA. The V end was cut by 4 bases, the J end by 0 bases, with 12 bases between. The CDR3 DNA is TGCAGCGTTGTTTCGAGTATCATGAACACTGAAGCTTTCTTT. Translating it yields CSVVSSIMNTEAFF.

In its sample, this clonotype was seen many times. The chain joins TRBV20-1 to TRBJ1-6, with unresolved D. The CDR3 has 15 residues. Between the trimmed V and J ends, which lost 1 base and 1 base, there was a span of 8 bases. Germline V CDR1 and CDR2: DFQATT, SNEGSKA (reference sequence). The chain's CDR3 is CSARGGESYNSPLHF. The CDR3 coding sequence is TGCAGTGCTAGAGGCGGGGAATCCTATAATTCACCCCTCCACTTT.

CDR3 residues: CASSLGAGGSSYEQYF. CDR3 DNA: TGTGCCAGCAGCTTAGGAGCGGGGGGGAGCTCCTACGAGCAGTACTTC. V usage is TRBV11-1 and J usage is TRBJ2-7; 10 bases fit TRBD2. Germline CDR1 and CDR2: SGHAT and FQDESV (reference sequence). CDR3 length equals 16 residues. J was trimmed by 0 bases and V by 1 base; bases with no gene match: 3. Supplemented by reference TRBV11-1 and TRBJ2-7, the full variable domain reads EAEVAQSPRYKITEKSQAVAFWCDPISGHATLYWYRQILGQGPELLVQFQDESVVDDSQLPKDRFSAERLKGVDSTLKIQPAELGDSAMYLCASSLGAGGSSYEQYFGPGTRLTVT.

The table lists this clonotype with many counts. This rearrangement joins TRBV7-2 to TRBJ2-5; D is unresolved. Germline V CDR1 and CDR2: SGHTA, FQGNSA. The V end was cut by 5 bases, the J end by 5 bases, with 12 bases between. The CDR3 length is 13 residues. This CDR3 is CASSPQPAETQYF. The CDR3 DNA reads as TGTGCCAGCAGCCCACAACCGGCGGAGACCCAGTACTTC.

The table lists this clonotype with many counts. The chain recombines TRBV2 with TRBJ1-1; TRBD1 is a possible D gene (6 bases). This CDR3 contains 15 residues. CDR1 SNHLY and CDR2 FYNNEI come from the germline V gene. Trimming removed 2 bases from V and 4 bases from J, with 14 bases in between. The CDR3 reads CASSEQGRVGTEAFF. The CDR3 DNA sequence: TGTGCCAGCAGTGAACAGGGGCGCGTCGGCACTGAAGCTTTCTTT. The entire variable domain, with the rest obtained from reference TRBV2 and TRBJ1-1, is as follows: EPEVTQTPSHQVTQMGQEVILRCVPISNHLYFYWYRQILGQKVEFLVSFYNNEISEKSEIFDDQFSVERPDGSNFTLKIRSTKLEDSAMYFCASSEQGRVGTEAFFGQGTRLTVV.

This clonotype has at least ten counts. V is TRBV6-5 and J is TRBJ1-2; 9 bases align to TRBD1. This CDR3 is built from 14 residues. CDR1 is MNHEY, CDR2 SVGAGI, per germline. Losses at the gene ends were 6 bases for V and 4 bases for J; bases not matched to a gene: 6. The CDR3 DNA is TGTGCCAGCAGGGTGGGACAGGGCCTCTATGGCTACACCTTC. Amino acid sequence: CASRVGQGLYGYTF.

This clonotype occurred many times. CDR3 residues: CASSPGDRGAGNTIYF. DNA of the CDR3: TGTGCCAGCAGTCCAGGGGACAGGGGGGCTGGAAACACCATATATTTT. V and J are TRBV12-3 or TRBV12-4 and TRBJ1-3; 11 nucleotides line up with TRBD1. Trimming took 5 bases from V and 2 from J; bases not matched to a gene: 5. The CDR3 extends over 16 amino acids.